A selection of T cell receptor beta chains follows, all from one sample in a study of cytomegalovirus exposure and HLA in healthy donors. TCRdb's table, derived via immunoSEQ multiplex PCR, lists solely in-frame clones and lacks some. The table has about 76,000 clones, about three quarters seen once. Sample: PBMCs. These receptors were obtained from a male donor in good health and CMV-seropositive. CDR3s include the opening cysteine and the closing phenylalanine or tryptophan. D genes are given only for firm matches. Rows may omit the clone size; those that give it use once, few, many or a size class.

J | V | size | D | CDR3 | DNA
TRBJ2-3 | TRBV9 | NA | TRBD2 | CASSVASGSTDTQYF | TGTGCCAGCAGCGTAGCTAGCGGGAGCACAGATACGCAGTATTTT
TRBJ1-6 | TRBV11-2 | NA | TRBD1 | CASSTPRGASSPLHF | TGTGCCAGCAGCACCCCCAGGGGGGCAAGTTCACCCCTCCACTTT
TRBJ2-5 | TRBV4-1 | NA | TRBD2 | CASSQDFGGGPTGTQYF | TGCGCCAGCAGCCAAGATTTCGGGGGGGGGCCGACAGGGACCCAGTACTTC
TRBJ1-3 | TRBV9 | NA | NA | CASSVAQTTSGNTIYF | TGTGCCAGCAGCGTAGCACAGACTACCTCTGGAAACACCATATATTTT
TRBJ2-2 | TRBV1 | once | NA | CTSSQESPGLVTGELFF | TGCACCAGCAGCCAAGAAAGTCCGGGACTAGTAACCGGGGAGCTGTTTTTT
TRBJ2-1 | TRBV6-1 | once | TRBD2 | CASSLWGSGGNEQFF | TGTGCCAGCAGTTTATGGGGTAGCGGGGGAAATGAGCAGTTCTTC
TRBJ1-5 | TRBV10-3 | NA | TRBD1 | CAIRRTGDNQPQHF | TGTGCCATCAGACGTACAGGGGACAATCAGCCCCAGCATTTT
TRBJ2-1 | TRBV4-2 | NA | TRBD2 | CASSRGDGGTTYNEQFF | TGTGCCAGCAGCCGTGGGGACGGGGGGACCACCTACAATGAGCAGTTCTTC
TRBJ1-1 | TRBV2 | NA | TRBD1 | CASSGQGLNTEAFF | TGTGCCAGCAGTGGACAGGGATTGAACACTGAAGCTTTCTTT
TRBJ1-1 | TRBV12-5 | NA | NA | CASGLDPVNTEAFF | TGTGCTAGTGGTTTGGACCCGGTGAACACTGAAGCTTTCTTT
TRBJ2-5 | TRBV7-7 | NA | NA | CASSLGQRETQYF | TGTGCCAGCAGCTTAGGACAAAGGGAGACCCAGTACTTC
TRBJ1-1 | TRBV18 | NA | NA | CASSSAGLPLTEVFF | TGTGCCAGCTCCTCGGCGGGCCTTCCCCTCACTGAAGTTTTCTTT
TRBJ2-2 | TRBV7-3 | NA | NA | CASRSSGATITGELFF | TGTGCCAGCAGGTCGAGTGGGGCGACGATCACCGGGGAGCTGTTTTTT
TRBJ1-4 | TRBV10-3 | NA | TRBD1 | CAISEKGAREKLFF | TGTGCCATCAGTGAAAAGGGGGCTCGTGAAAAACTGTTTTTT
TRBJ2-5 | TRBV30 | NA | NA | CAWGDRRETQYF | TGTGCCTGGGGCGACAGGAGGGAGACCCAGTACTTC
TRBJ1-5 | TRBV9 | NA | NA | CASSVEADYSNQPQHF | TGTGCCAGCAGCGTAGAGGCGGATTATAGCAATCAGCCCCAGCATTTT
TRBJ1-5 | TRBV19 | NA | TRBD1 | CASKMQGEGGQPQHF | TGTGCCAGTAAAATGCAGGGGGAAGGGGGCCAGCCCCAGCATTTT
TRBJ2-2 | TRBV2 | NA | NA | CASSGAGTGELFF | TGTGCCAGCAGTGGCGCGGGCACCGGGGAGCTGTTTTTT
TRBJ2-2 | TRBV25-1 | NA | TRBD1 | CASSGRQGDPGELFF | TGTGCCAGCAGTGGCCGACAGGGAGATCCCGGGGAGCTGTTTTTT
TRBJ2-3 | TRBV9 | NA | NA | CASSRGPRTDTQYF | TGTGCCAGCAGCAGGGGTCCGCGCACAGATACGCAGTATTTT
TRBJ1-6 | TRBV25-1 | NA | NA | CASSEWGGDSPLHF | TGTGCCAGCAGTGAATGGGGGGGGGATTCACCCCTCCACTTT
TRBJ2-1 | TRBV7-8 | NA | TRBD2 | CASSGRTSTVWFF | TGTGCCAGCAGCGGGCGGACTAGCACGGTGTGGTTCTTC
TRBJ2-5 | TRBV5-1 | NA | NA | CASSSGTQVAQKETQYF | TGCGCCAGCAGCTCCGGGACACAGGTTGCCCAGAAAGAGACCCAGTACTTC